The present entry profiles one T cell receptor (beta chain) with its context. Its antigen is currently unknown. V was clipped by 7 bases and J by 0 bases, with 21 bases between them. Germline-derived CDR1 and CDR2 are LNHNV and YYDKDF (reference sequence). The CDR3 totals 18 residues. The data originate from a study of cytomegalovirus exposure and HLA in healthy donors. Notes on the study in general: Reportedly, cytomegalovirus status was diagnosed with high sensitivity and specificity. Later work found that TCR association rates differed between HLA loci; DRB1 had the most and HLA-C the fewest. Common viral pathogens were later found to be apparently linked to several of the most significant clusters.

Use of 60 Vbeta and 13 Jbeta primers characterized the PCR. Using immunoSEQ multiplex PCR, the repertoire was profiled, and TCRdb retains in-frame clones only, with some absent. The sample holds over 80,000 clones; approximately 80% are singletons and the top ten take around 3.7%. Donors consisted of healthy bone marrow donors. The V call is TRBV15, the J call TRBJ1-4; D possibly corresponds to TRBD1 (6 bases). This clonotype was sampled from a man aged 30-40 years in good health and CMV-seropositive. The sequenced sample was PBMCs. The CDR3 here is CATKGHGLTNATNEKLFF. The CDR3 DNA reads TGTGCCACCAAGGGACATGGGCTCACCAACGCAACTAATGAAAAACTGTTTTTT.